The 7 T cell receptor beta chains presented below share a single source sample, sequenced in a study of Ad26.COV2.S vaccination and SARS-CoV-2 variants. Noted treatment: around 19 received Ad26.COV2.S at low or high dose, single or two shots; a few received placebo; per-sample allocation not given. Following the first vaccine or placebo injection, samples were taken on day 63. Libraries were prepared by immunoSEQ multiplex PCR; TCRdb keeps only in-frame clonotypes and omits some of them. The sample carries 400,000 to 450,000 clones, roughly 88% recorded once. The sequenced sample was peripheral blood, obtained in a trial of Ad26.COV2.S vaccine versus placebo. The receptor source for this set is a person between 18 and 65 years old who received the Ad26.COV2.S COVID-19 vaccine or a placebo.

This rearrangement joins TRBV6-6 to TRBJ1-5, with D uncertain. V dropped 7 bases and J dropped 5 bases, with 9 bases sitting between them. CDR1 and CDR2 (germline): MNHNY, SVGAGI (reference sequence). This CDR3 region has 12 residues. Here the CDR3 reads CASKDGDQPQHF. DNA for the CDR3: TGTGCCAGCAAGGACGGAGATCAGCCCCAGCATTTT.

This rearrangement joins TRBV27 to TRBJ1-6; D is perhaps TRBD1 (6 bases). The CDR3 is 18 residues long. The germline V gene has CDR1 MNHEY and CDR2 SMNVEV (reference sequence). Trimming shortened V by 5 bases and J by 5 bases, and 22 bases separated the two germline ends. The CDR3 is CASSAIPTSWTDNSPLHF. The CDR3 bases are TGTGCCAGCAGTGCCATACCGACCTCTTGGACAGATAATTCACCCCTCCACTTT.

This clone has only a few counts. The chain employs TRBV19 and TRBJ1-2; TRBD1 might be the D (5 bases). V was cut by 11 bases and J by 4 bases, with 20 bases left in between. The CDR3 totals 14 residues. Germline assignment: CDR1 LNHDA and CDR2 SQIVND (reference sequence). CDR3 residues: CASRLGDGVYGYTF. In DNA form, the CDR3 reads TGTGCCTCCAGGTTAGGGGATGGCGTCTATGGCTACACCTTC.

V and J are TRBV3-1 (or the pseudogene TRBV3-2) and TRBJ2-2; unclear D gene. Trimming pared 1 base from V and 8 bases from J, leaving 8 bases between. Germline values: CDR1 LGHDT, CDR2 YNNKEL (reference sequence). CDR3 size: 13 residues. CDR3 coding DNA: TGTGCCAGCAGCCAAGTTCTTGAAGGGGAGCTGTTTTTT. This encodes CASSQVLEGELFF.

The chain uses TRBV27 and TRBJ2-3; perhaps TRBD2 as D (6 bases). In germline, CDR1 is MNHEY, CDR2 SMNVEV (reference sequence). The V and J ends lost 7 bases and 6 bases respectively, with 17 bases between them. The CDR3 length is 14 residues. CDR3 in DNA: TGTGCCAGCACTCTCGGAGGGGTGGGGGATACGCAGTATTTT. Its translation is CASTLGGVGDTQYF.

V and J are TRBV4-2 and TRBJ2-7; D is undetermined. Germline CDR1 is LGHNA and CDR2 is YNFKEQ. V was cut by 0 bases and J by 7 bases, with 19 bases left in between. The CDR3 loop spans 16 amino acids. This CDR3 reads CASSQDLGARAREQYF. As DNA, the CDR3 is TGTGCCAGCAGCCAAGATCTTGGCGCTCGGGCTCGGGAGCAGTACTTC.

The chain has TRBV3-1 (or the pseudogene TRBV3-2) and TRBJ2-5; TRBD1 matches at 7 bases. This CDR3 region has 15 residues. Germline V gene lookup returns CDR1 LGHDT and CDR2 YNNKEL (reference sequence). The V segment lost 1 base and the J segment 1 base; nucleotides outside the gene matches: 3. The DNA of the CDR3 is TGTGCCAGCAGCCAAGTCGGGACAGCCCAAGAGACCCAGTACTTC. This codes for CASSQVGTAQETQYF.